The clone carrying this T cell receptor (beta chain) was picked up many times. Unique molecular identifiers featured in how the TCRbeta library was prepared. TCRdb ran MiXCR on the PCR reads and lists one entry per CDR3 protein. The table records some 200,000 distinct CDR3 sequences, 8% to 9.5% of them present only once. This sample is drawn from a study of T-cell reconstitution after alpha-beta-depleted transplantation in children. The junction had 2 bases not matched to a gene; V was cut back by 4 bases and J by 0 bases. The CDR3 spans 15 residues. Per germline, CDR1 ENHRY and CDR2 SYGVKD. Sample: PBMCs from the stem cell graft donor, taken from the stem cell graft. The sequence came from a human donor who donated a stem cell graft to a child with acute lymphoblastic leukemia. The chain couples TRBV10-3 to TRBJ2-1; 8 bases match TRBD2. CDR3 amino acids: CAISAGGVSYNEQFF. The CDR3 coding sequence is TGTGCCATCAGTGCCGGGGGGGTCTCCTACAATGAGCAGTTCTTC.